What follows are 30 T cell receptor beta chains derived from one specimen sequenced in a study of CD8 T cells in Susac syndrome. Random hexamers primed reverse transcription of about 0.45 to 1 ug RNA. A single record per CDR3 protein comes from TCRdb applying MiXCR to the immunoSEQ multiplex PCR reads. This table holds around 270,000 distinct CDR3 sequences, approximately 91% found once. The sample was CD8+ T cells from PBMCs. The receptors shown here come from a human donor with multiple sclerosis.

The chain is built from TRBV7-9 and TRBJ1-4; tentatively, D is TRBD1 (6 bases). Per the germline V gene, CDR1 is SEHNR and CDR2 is FQNEAQ (reference sequence). V was trimmed by 6 bases and J by 0 bases, leaving 23 bases between them. The CDR3 consists of 19 residues. The CDR3 region has the DNA TGTGCCAGCAGTCCACCCTGGGGGTGGACAGACGCAACTAATGAAAAACTGTTTTTT. Translation: CASSPPWGWTDATNEKLFF.

The chain links TRBV11-2 to TRBJ2-5; D tentatively reads TRBD1 or TRBD2 (5 bases each). CDR1 and CDR2 (germline): SGHAT, FQNNGV. There are 16 residues in the CDR3. Between the trimmed V and J ends, which lost 0 bases and 5 bases, there was a span of 16 bases. The DNA of the CDR3 is TGTGCCAGCAGCTTAGAATGGGGCGGGCCTCTGGAGACCCAGTACTTC. Its translation: CASSLEWGGPLETQYF.

The chain combines TRBV2 with TRBJ2-7, with TRBD2 identical over 7 bases. The CDR3 is 13 residues long. Germline CDR1 is SNHLY and CDR2 is FYNNEI. Trimming at V came to 1 base and at J to 3 bases, leaving 0 bases not matched to a gene. The DNA for the CDR3 is TGTGCCAGCAGTGAAGAGCGGGGCTACGAGCAGTACTTC. Its translation is CASSEERGYEQYF. Combining the CDR3 with reference TRBV2 and TRBJ2-7 gives the whole variable domain EPEVTQTPSHQVTQMGQEVILRCVPISNHLYFYWYRQILGQKVEFLVSFYNNEISEKSEIFDDQFSVERPDGSNFTLKIRSTKLEDSAMYFCASSEERGYEQYFGPGTRLTVT.

The chain has TRBV7-9 and TRBJ2-1, with 7 bases fitting TRBD1. CDR3 length: 16 amino acids. The V segment lost 6 bases and the J segment 9 bases; nucleotides outside the gene matches: 17. CDR1 SEHNR and CDR2 FQNEAQ come from the germline V gene (reference sequence). CDR3 loop: CASRTGTVNWVSEQFF. CDR3 coding DNA: TGTGCCAGCAGGACCGGGACAGTCAATTGGGTCAGTGAGCAGTTCTTC.

This chain connects TRBV28 to TRBJ2-3, with a weak D call TRBD2 (5 bases). CDR3 length: 15 amino acids. The germline CDR1 and CDR2 sequences are MDHEN and SYDVKM. Trimming took 2 bases from V and 0 from J, leaving 9 bases between them. The CDR3, as DNA: TGTGCCAGCAGTTTAGGAAGCGGAAGCACAGATACGCAGTATTTT. Translation: CASSLGSGSTDTQYF.

This clonotype has just one count. This chain joins TRBV7-9 and TRBJ1-3; D remains unclear. With 8 bases removed from V and 4 bases from J, the gap between germline ends came to 15 bases. The CDR3 consists of 14 residues. Per the germline V gene, CDR1 is SEHNR and CDR2 is FQNEAQ (reference sequence). The CDR3 sequence: CASAGPQGGNTIYF. In DNA form, the CDR3 reads TGTGCCAGCGCGGGTCCCCAAGGGGGAAACACCATATATTTT.

This chain links TRBV2 with TRBJ1-4, with D maybe TRBD1 (5 bases). Trimming removed 3 bases at V and 1 base at J, with 12 bases between. The CDR3 extends over 16 amino acids. Germline CDR1 and CDR2: SNHLY and FYNNEI. In DNA form, the CDR3 reads TGTGCCAGCAGTGATCATCCCGGGGGAACTAATGAAAAACTGTTTTTT. This translates into CASSDHPGGTNEKLFF.

This chain joins TRBV6-5 and TRBJ2-7; no definite D call. In germline, CDR1 is MNHEY, CDR2 SVGAGI. The length of the CDR3 is 12 residues. Trimming pared 2 bases from V and 6 bases from J, leaving 8 bases between. This CDR3 reads CASSYKVGEQYF. The CDR3 nucleotides are TGTGCCAGCAGTTACAAGGTTGGCGAGCAGTACTTC.

The J gene is TRBJ2-5, the V gene TRBV2; 7 bases align to TRBD2. V lost 7 bases and J lost 1; bases outside the gene matches: 9. This CDR3 spans 15 amino acids. In germline, CDR1 is SNHLY, CDR2 FYNNEI. The CDR3 protein is CASTLSGAGQETQYF. The CDR3 nucleotides read TGTGCCAGCACTCTCAGCGGGGCGGGCCAAGAGACCCAGTACTTC.

The chain has TRBV19 and TRBJ1-5; possible D gene TRBD1, 6 bases. From germline, CDR1 is LNHDA and CDR2 SQIVND (reference sequence). The CDR3 runs to 17 residues. V gave up 9 bases and J gave up 6 bases, with 27 bases separating them. For the CDR3, the DNA is TGTGCCAGCAACACCTTGGGGGCAGGGCGTCTGAGTCAGCCCCAGCATTTT. Translation: CASNTLGAGRLSQPQHF.

The rearrangement joins TRBV29-1 to TRBJ1-1, with TRBD1 as a possible D gene (5 bases). V dropped 2 bases and J dropped 8 bases, with 12 bases sitting between them. CDR1 is SQVTM and CDR2 is ANQGSEA in the germline V gene. There are 12 residues in the CDR3. The CDR3 loop reads CSVERQGSEAFF. CDR3 nucleotide sequence: TGCAGCGTTGAAAGGCAGGGATCGGAAGCTTTCTTT.

In its sample, this clonotype was seen a few times. The CDR3 nucleotides read TGTGCCAGCAGTGTCGCCCGGGACGAGCAGTACTTC. Protein product: CASSVARDEQYF. The chain has TRBV25-1 and TRBJ2-7; no reliable D call. The CDR3 consists of 12 residues. The V gene's germline CDR1 is MGHDK and CDR2 SYGVNS. Trimming removed 4 bases from V and 5 bases from J, with 9 bases in between.

The chain recombines TRBV2 with TRBJ2-7, with TRBD2 identical over 10 bases. Germline trimming cut 2 bases from V and 5 bases from J; bases unmatched to any gene: 3. The CDR3 length is 14 residues. Germline loops: CDR1 SNHLY, CDR2 FYNNEI. CDR3 sequence reads: CASSEIAGGHEQYF. The CDR3 DNA sequence: TGTGCCAGCAGTGAAATAGCGGGAGGCCACGAGCAGTACTTC.

CDR3 nucleotides: TGTGCCAGCAGTTTATCCCGGGACAGGGTCCACGAGCAGTACTTC. Translation gives CASSLSRDRVHEQYF. The rearrangement links TRBV12-3 or TRBV12-4 to TRBJ2-7; TRBD1 aligns across 9 bases. The CDR3 consists of 15 residues. Trimming took 2 bases from V and 5 from J; bases not matched to a gene: 7.

The V gene is TRBV6-5, the J gene TRBJ2-6; tentatively, D is TRBD2 (5 bases). The CDR3 runs to 18 residues. Germline V CDR1 and CDR2: MNHEY, SVGAGI. V lost 6 bases, J lost 0 bases, and 18 bases lay in between. The CDR3 sequence: CASRLYLGDFSGANVLTF. The DNA of the CDR3 is TGTGCCAGCAGATTATACCTGGGAGATTTCTCTGGGGCCAACGTCCTGACTTTC.

The rearrangement joins TRBV9 to TRBJ2-7, with D perhaps given as TRBD1 or TRBD2 (5 bases each). The CDR3 loop spans 14 amino acids. CDR1 is SGDLS, CDR2 YYNGEE, per germline. The germline V and J ends were trimmed by 3 bases and 4 bases, with 14 bases remaining between them. The CDR3, as DNA: TGTGCCAGCAGCGACGGACCAGAGGGGTACGAGCAGTACTTC. This sequence encodes CASSDGPEGYEQYF.

This clonotype was counted only a few times. The chain couples TRBV7-9 to TRBJ2-7, with unresolved D. Between the trimmed V and J ends, which lost 0 bases and 7 bases, there was a span of 10 bases. The CDR3 spans 13 residues. The germline CDR1 and CDR2 sequences are SEHNR and FQNEAQ (reference sequence). The CDR3 region is CASSLAVSREQYF. The CDR3, as DNA: TGTGCCAGCAGCTTAGCGGTCTCGCGGGAGCAGTACTTC.

The chain employs TRBV9 and TRBJ2-1; D possibly corresponds to TRBD1 (6 bases). V lost 4 bases and J 3 bases, leaving 11 bases between the germline ends. The CDR3 covers 14 residues. Germline V lookup: CDR1 SGDLS, CDR2 YYNGEE. CDR3 DNA sequence: TGTGCCAGCAGCACGAGGACAGACTACAATGAGCAGTTCTTC. This translates into CASSTRTDYNEQFF.

This chain links TRBV7-9 with TRBJ2-7, with TRBD2 matching 7 bases. Germline-derived CDR1 and CDR2 are SEHNR and FQNEAQ (reference sequence). J was trimmed by 6 bases and V by 4 bases; bases with no gene match: 12. This CDR3 is built from 15 residues. The CDR3 DNA sequence: TGTGCCAGCAGCTCCACCTTACTAGCGTTGGGCGAGCAGTACTTC. It yields the protein CASSSTLLALGEQYF.

The chain recombines TRBV4-2 with TRBJ2-1, with D possibly TRBD1 on 7 matching bases. Germline V gives CDR1 LGHNA, CDR2 YNFKEQ. The CDR3 is 14 residues long. Trimming removed 0 bases at V and 7 bases at J, with 10 bases between. CDR3 sequence reads: CASSQESGGNEQFF. DNA for the CDR3: TGTGCCAGCAGCCAAGAGTCAGGGGGGAATGAGCAGTTCTTC.

This CDR3 reads CASSYAGGYEQYF. The CDR3 bases are TGTGCCAGCAGTTACGCGGGGGGGTACGAGCAGTACTTC. V gene TRBV6-5 combines with J gene TRBJ2-7; TRBD2 aligns across 9 bases. The J segment lost 4 bases and the V segment lost 2 bases, leaving 0 bases of the junction unmatched. Germline V gene lookup returns CDR1 MNHEY and CDR2 SVGAGI. The CDR3 is 13 residues long.

CDR3 amino acids: CASSGGLAGKYSYNEQFF. DNA of the CDR3: TGTGCCAGCAGCGGGGGACTAGCGGGGAAATACTCCTACAATGAGCAGTTCTTC. This chain uses TRBV9 with TRBJ2-1; TRBD2 matches at 13 bases. CDR3 size: 18 residues. Trimming at V came to 3 bases and at J to 0 bases, leaving 6 bases not matched to a gene. CDR1 and CDR2 from the germline V gene are SGDLS and YYNGEE.

The chain is built from TRBV3-1 and TRBJ1-3; 7 bases match TRBD1. Trimming cost V 4 bases and J 5 bases; bases outside gene matches: 5. Per germline, CDR1 LGHDT and CDR2 YNNKEL (reference sequence). The CDR3 has 14 amino acids. The CDR3 region has the DNA TGTGCCAGCAGCCCGGGGACAGTACGAAACACCATATATTTT. It is translated as CASSPGTVRNTIYF. Filled out from reference TRBV3-1 and TRBJ1-3, the complete variable domain reads DTAVSQTPKYLVTQMGNDKSIKCEQNLGHDTMYWYKQDSKKFLKIMFSYNNKELIINETVPNRFSPKSPDKAHLNLHINSLELGDSAVYFCASSPGTVRNTIYFGEGSWLTVV.

The chain carries TRBV29-1 and TRBJ2-7; 8 nucleotides match TRBD1. Per germline, CDR1 SQVTM and CDR2 ANQGSEA. The junction had 9 bases not matched to a gene; V was cut back by 2 bases and J by 3 bases. This CDR3 is 15 amino acids long. The CDR3 nucleotides are TGCAGCGTTGAACTCTACAGGGGGAAATTCTACGAGCAGTACTTC. It codes for CSVELYRGKFYEQYF.

The chain is built from TRBV15 and TRBJ2-7, with a weak D call TRBD1 (6 bases). The CDR3 runs 13 residues. V lost 5 bases to trimming and J lost 3 bases, with 11 bases between them. Germline V lookup: CDR1 LNHNV, CDR2 YYDKDF (reference sequence). In DNA form, the CDR3 reads TGTGCCACCAGCGGGGACATGAGCTACGAGCAGTACTTC. Amino acids: CATSGDMSYEQYF. The full variable domain, completed using reference TRBV15 and TRBJ2-7, is DAMVIQNPRYQVTQFGKPVTLSCSQTLNHNVMYWYQQKSSQAPKLLFHYYDKDFNNEADTPDNFQSRRPNTSFCFLDIRSPGLGDTAMYLCATSGDMSYEQYFGPGTRLTVT.

The J gene is TRBJ2-1, the V gene TRBV21-1. TRBV21-1 is annotated as a pseudogene. The CDR3 loop spans 11 amino acids. Here the CDR3 DNA reads TGTGCCAGCAGCATGAGGAATGAGCAGTTCTTC. It translates to CASSMRNEQFF.

V gene TRBV19 combines with J gene TRBJ2-7; D could derive from TRBD1 or TRBD2 (5 bases each). Deletions cut 7 bases from V and 6 bases from J, with 19 bases between. The germline V gene has CDR1 LNHDA and CDR2 SQIVND (reference sequence). The CDR3 is 14 residues long. The CDR3, as DNA: TGTGCCAGTAACAATCTCCGGGACCACCCCGAGCAGTACTTC. Its translation: CASNNLRDHPEQYF.

J is TRBJ2-3 and V is TRBV6-5; 9 bases align to TRBD2. From germline, CDR1 is MNHEY and CDR2 SVGAGI. Losses at the gene ends were 0 bases for V and 6 bases for J; bases not matched to a gene: 10. CDR3 length equals 17 residues. The CDR3 protein is CASSYSPRAGGLDTQYF. The CDR3 bases are TGTGCCAGCAGTTACTCCCCTAGAGCGGGGGGTCTGGATACGCAGTATTTT.

V is TRBV27 and J is TRBJ2-7; D is perhaps TRBD1 (6 bases). CDR3 length: 16 amino acids. The germline V gene encodes CDR1 MNHEY and CDR2 SMNVEV (reference sequence). The germline V and J ends were trimmed by 6 bases and 5 bases, with 23 bases remaining between them. DNA for the CDR3: TGTGCCAGCAGGAATATGGGTAGGGGGATAGACGACGAGCAGTACTTC. Translating gives CASRNMGRGIDDEQYF.

This chain links TRBV28 with TRBJ2-7; TRBD2 agrees at 9 bases. CDR1 is MDHEN, CDR2 SYDVKM, per germline. Trimming cost V 6 bases and J 11 bases; bases outside gene matches: 14. The CDR3 loop spans 14 amino acids. CDR3 nucleotides: TGTGCCAGCAGCCTGACTAGCGGAAGCAACCCGGAGTACTTC. Its translation is CASSLTSGSNPEYF.